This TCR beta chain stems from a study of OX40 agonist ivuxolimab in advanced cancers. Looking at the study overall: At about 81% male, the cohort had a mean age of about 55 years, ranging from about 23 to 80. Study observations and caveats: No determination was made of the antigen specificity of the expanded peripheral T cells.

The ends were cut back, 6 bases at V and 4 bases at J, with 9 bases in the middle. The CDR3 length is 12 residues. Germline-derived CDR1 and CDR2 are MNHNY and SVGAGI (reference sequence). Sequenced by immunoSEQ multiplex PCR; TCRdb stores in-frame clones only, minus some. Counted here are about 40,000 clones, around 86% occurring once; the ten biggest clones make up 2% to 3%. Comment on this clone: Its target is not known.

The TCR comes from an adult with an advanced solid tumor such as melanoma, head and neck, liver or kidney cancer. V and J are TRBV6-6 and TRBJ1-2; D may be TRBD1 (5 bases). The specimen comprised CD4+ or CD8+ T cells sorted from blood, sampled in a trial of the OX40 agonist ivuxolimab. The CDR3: CASRGESYGYTF. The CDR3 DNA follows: TGTGCCAGCAGGGGGGAGTCCTATGGCTACACCTTC.